The rows below give T cell receptor beta chains drawn from one sample of a study of OX40 agonist ivuxolimab in advanced cancers. Repertoires were generated with immunoSEQ multiplex PCR, while TCRdb's copy carries only in-frame clones and drops some. The data show roughly 65,000 clones, 80% to 95% seen once. This specimen was CD4+ or CD8+ T cells sorted from blood, taken in a trial of the OX40 agonist ivuxolimab. These receptors were collected from an adult with an advanced solid tumor such as melanoma, head and neck, liver or kidney cancer. CDR3s include the opening cysteine and the closing phenylalanine or tryptophan. Each record gives: D gene, clone size, V gene, J gene, CDR3 DNA, CDR3 protein. D genes are given only for firm matches. Size is stated for part of the rows, as once, few or many counts, or as a class when the clone is expanded.

>-|-|TRBV7-2|TRBJ1-2
TGTGCCAGCAGCCCCCGAAGAGGCCCCATCTATGGCTACACCTTC
CASSPRRGPIYGYTF
>TRBD1|-|TRBV29-1|TRBJ1-1
TGCAGCGTTGAATTGGACAGGTCTAATTCAGTAGCTTTCTTT
CSVELDRSNSVAFF
>TRBD1|-|TRBV5-5|TRBJ1-2
TGTGCCAGCAGCCAGACAGGGTACTATGGCTACACCTTC
CASSQTGYYGYTF
>-|few|TRBV7-2|TRBJ2-2
TGTGCCAGCAGATCGGACGGGACGAACACCGGGGAGCTGTTTTTT
CASRSDGTNTGELFF
>-|once|TRBV14|TRBJ1-2
TGTGCCAGCAGCCAAGATCGTCGGGGGCTCAACTATGGCTACACCTTC
CASSQDRRGLNYGYTF
>TRBD2|-|TRBV6-5|TRBJ2-7
TGTGCCAGCAGTTTGGGGCGGGAGGGCCGGTACGAGCAGTACTTC
CASSLGREGRYEQYF
>-|-|TRBV5-8|TRBJ2-3
TGTGCCAGCAGCTTGGTTGGGGAAGCACGCACAGATACGCAGTATTTT
CASSLVGEARTDTQYF
>TRBD2|-|TRBV5-6|TRBJ2-5
TGTGCCAGCAGCTTACTAGCGGGAGGGCCGCGGGGAGAGACCCAGTACTTC
CASSLLAGGPRGETQYF
>TRBD1|-|TRBV6-1|TRBJ1-1
TGTGCCAGCAGTTTAGACAGGGTGAACACTGAAGCTTTCTTT
CASSLDRVNTEAFF
>-|-|TRBV4-1|TRBJ2-3
TGCGCCAGCAGCCAAGTTGCGGGAAGGCAGTATTTT
CASSQVAGRQYF
>-|-|TRBV10-3|TRBJ1-1
TGTGCCATCAGTGGTACAAGGAACACTGAAGCTTTCTTT
CAISGTRNTEAFF
>-|-|TRBV12-5|TRBJ2-7
TGTGCTAGTGGTTCTCCAATAAGGGGCCTCTACGAGCAGTACTTC
CASGSPIRGLYEQYF
>-|-|TRBV27|TRBJ1-2
TGTGCCAGCAGTACATCCGGGACGGTCTATGGCTACACCTTC
CASSTSGTVYGYTF
>-|-|TRBV6-5|TRBJ1-1
TGTGCCAGCAGTTTTGGACAGACCATGAACACTGAAGCTTTCTTT
CASSFGQTMNTEAFF